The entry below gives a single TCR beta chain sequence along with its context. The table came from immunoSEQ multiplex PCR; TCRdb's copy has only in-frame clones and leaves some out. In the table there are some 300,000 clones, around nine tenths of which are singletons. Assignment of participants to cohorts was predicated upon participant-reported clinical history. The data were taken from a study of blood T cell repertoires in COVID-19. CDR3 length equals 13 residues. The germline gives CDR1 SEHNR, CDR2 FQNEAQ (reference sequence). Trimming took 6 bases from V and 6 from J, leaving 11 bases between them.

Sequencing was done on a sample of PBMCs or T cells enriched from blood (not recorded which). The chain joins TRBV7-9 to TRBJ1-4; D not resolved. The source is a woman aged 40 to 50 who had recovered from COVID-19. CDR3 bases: TGTGCCAGCAGTAGAGAGAATTATGAAAAACTGTTTTTT. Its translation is CASSRENYEKLFF.